This T cell receptor beta chain was sequenced for a study of CD8 T cells in Susac syndrome. Overall study results and limits: An acknowledgment was made by the study that its TCR sequencing and HLA analysis involved relatively few individuals.

Random hexamers were used to reverse transcribe 0.5 to 1 ug of RNA. With immunoSEQ multiplex PCR, TCR beta CDR3 was amplified across 54 Vbeta and 13 Jbeta. TCRdb processed the immunoSEQ multiplex PCR reads anew with MiXCR; each CDR3 protein has one entry. Here the sample spans 300,000 to 350,000 distinct CDR3 sequences, 92% being singletons. In regard to this clonotype: Its antigen is unknown.

Sequencing of TCR beta was performed on blood CD8+ and CD4+ T cells. The CD8+ and CD4+ T cells were isolated magnetically using a negative isolation approach, whereas the TEMRA cells were enriched by FACS. This CDR3 contains 14 residues. V lost 2 bases, J lost 6 bases, and 7 bases stayed unmatched. Germline values: CDR1 DFQATT, CDR2 SNEGSKA (reference sequence). This chain links TRBV20-1 with TRBJ2-1; 7 positions match TRBD2. The sample consisted of CD4+ T cells from PBMCs. This TCR was recovered from a human donor with multiple sclerosis. The DNA of the CDR3 is TGCAGTGCTAGAAGAAGGATAGCGGGCAATGAGCAGTTCTTC. Translating it yields CSARRRIAGNEQFF.